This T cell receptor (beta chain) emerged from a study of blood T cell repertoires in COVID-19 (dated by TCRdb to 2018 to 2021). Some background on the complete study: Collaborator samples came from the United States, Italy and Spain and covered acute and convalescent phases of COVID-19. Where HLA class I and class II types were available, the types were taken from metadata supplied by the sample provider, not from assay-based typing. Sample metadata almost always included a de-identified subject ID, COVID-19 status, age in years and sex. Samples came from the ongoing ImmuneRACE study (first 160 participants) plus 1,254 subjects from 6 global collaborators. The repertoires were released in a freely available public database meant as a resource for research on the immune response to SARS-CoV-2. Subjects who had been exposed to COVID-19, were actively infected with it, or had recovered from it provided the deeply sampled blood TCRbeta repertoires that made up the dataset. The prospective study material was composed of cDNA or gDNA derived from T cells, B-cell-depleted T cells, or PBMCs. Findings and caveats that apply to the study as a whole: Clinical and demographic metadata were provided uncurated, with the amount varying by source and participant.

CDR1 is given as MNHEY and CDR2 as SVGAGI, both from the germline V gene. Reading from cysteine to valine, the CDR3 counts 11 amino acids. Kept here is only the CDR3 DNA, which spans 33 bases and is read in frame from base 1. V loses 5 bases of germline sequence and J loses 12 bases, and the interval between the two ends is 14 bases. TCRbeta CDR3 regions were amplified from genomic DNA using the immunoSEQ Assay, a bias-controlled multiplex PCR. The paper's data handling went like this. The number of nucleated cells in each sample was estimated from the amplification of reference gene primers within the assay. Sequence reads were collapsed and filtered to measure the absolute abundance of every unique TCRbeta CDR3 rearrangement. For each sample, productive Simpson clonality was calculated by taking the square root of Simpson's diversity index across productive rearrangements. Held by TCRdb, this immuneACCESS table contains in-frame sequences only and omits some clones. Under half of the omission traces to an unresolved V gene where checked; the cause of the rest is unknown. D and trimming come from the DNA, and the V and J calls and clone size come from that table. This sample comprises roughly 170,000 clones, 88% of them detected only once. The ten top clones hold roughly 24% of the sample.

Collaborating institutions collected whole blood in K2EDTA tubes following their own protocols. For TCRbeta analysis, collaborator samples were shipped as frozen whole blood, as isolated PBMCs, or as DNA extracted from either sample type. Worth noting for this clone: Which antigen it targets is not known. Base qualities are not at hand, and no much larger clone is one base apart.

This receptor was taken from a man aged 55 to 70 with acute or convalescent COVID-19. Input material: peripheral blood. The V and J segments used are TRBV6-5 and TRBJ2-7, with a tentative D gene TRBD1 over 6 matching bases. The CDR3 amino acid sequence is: CASSNPGQRYV. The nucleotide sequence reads TGTGCCAGCAGTAATCCGGGACAACGGTACGTC.